This T cell receptor (beta chain) was identified during a study of T-cell reconstitution after alpha-beta-depleted transplantation in children. Study-wide findings and caveats: After one year, T-cell counts and TCRbeta diversity mostly came from new T cells. At around two months after transplant, the alpha-beta T cells were reportedly derived from several hundred expanded clones that came from non-depleted graft cells. Certain patients had high TCRbeta diversity at day 60, and it came from recipient T cells and thymic progenitors that survived.

The authors prepared the TCRbeta library with unique molecular identifiers. TCRdb independently ran MiXCR on the PCR reads; one entry per CDR3 protein. The sample has about 580,000 distinct CDR3 sequences; under 30% are singletons. Remarks on this clonotype: Antigen unknown.

The germline CDR1 and CDR2 sequences are SSHAT and FNYEAQ (reference sequence). This CDR3 is 20 amino acids long. Trimming cost V 5 bases and J 4 bases; bases outside gene matches: 21. The receptor was isolated from a boy younger than two who had a stem cell transplant for acute myeloid leukemia, so the T cells may come from the graft donor. V and J are TRBV7-7 and TRBJ2-1; 9 nucleotides line up with TRBD2. Here the sequenced sample was PBMCs, mostly from graft donor cells, taken 360 days after TCRalphabeta/CD19-depleted stem cell transplant. CDR3 amino acids: CASSHLSHLAGAFRYNEQFF. CDR3 sequence (DNA): TGTGCCAGCAGCCACTTAAGCCATTTAGCGGGGGCGTTTAGGTACAATGAGCAGTTCTTC.